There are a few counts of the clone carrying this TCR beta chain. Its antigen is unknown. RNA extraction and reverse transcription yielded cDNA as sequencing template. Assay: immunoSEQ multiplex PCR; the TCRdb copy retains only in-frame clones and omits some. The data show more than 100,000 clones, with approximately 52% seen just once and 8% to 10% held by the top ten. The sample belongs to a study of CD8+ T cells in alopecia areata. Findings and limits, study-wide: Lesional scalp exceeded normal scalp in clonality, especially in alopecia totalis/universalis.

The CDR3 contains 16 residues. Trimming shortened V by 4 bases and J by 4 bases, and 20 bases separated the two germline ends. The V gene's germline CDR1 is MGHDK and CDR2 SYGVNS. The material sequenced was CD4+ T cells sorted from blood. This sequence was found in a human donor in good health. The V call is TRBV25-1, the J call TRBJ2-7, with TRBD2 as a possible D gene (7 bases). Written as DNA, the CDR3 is TGTGCCAGCAGTGTTCCCCACGGTAGGGGGGGGTACGAGCAGTACTTC. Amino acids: CASSVPHGRGGYEQYF.